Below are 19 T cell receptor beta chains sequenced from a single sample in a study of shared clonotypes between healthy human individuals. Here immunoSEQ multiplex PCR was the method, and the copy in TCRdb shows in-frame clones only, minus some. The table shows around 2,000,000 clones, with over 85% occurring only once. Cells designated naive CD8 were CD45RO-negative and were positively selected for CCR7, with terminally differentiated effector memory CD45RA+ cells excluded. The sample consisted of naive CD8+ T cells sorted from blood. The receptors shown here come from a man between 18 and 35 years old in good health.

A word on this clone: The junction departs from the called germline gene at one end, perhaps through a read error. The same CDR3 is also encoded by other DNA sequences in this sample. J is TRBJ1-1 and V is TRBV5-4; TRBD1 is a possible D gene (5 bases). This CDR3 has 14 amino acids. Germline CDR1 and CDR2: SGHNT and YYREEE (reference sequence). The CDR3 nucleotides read TGTGCCAGCAGCCTAGGGTGGGGGAACACTGAAGCGTTCTTT. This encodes CASSLGWGNTEAFF.

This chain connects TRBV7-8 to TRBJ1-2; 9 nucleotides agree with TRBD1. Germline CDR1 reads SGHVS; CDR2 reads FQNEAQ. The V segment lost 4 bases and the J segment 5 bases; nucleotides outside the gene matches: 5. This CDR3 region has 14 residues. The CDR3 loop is CASSWTGDYYGYTF. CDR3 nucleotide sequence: TGTGCCAGCAGCTGGACAGGGGATTATTATGGCTACACCTTC.

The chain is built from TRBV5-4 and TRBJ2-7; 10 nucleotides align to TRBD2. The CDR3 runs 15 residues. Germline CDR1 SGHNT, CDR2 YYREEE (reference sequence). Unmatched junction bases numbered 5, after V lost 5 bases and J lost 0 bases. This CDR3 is CASRVAGGHSYEQYF. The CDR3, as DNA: TGTGCCAGCAGGGTAGCGGGGGGACACTCCTACGAGCAGTACTTC.

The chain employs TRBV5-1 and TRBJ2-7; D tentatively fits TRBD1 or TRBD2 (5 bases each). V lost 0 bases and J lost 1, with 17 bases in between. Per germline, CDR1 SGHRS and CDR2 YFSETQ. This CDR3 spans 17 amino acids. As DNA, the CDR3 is TGCGCCAGCAGCTTGGAACCGAGCCATGAGGGGTCCTACGAGCAGTACTTC. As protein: CASSLEPSHEGSYEQYF.

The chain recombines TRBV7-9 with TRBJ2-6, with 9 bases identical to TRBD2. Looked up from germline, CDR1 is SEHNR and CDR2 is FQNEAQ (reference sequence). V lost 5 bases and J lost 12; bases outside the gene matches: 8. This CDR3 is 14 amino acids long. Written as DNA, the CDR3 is TGTGCCAGCAGCCCCCGGACTAGCGCACTCGTCCTGACTTTC. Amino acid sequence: CASSPRTSALVLTF. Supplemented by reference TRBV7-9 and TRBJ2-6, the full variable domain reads DTGVSQNPRHKITKRGQNVTFRCDPISEHNRLYWYRQTLGQGPEFLTYFQNEAQLEKSRLLSDRFSAERPKGSFSTLEIQRTEQGDSAMYLCASSPRTSALVLTFGAGSRLTVL.

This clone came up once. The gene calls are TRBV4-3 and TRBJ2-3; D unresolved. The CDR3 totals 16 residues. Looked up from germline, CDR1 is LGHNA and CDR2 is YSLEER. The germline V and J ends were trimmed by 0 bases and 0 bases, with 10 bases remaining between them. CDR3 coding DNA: TGCGCCAGCAGCCAAGATGGTCCGCTGAGCACAGATACGCAGTATTTT. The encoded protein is CASSQDGPLSTDTQYF.

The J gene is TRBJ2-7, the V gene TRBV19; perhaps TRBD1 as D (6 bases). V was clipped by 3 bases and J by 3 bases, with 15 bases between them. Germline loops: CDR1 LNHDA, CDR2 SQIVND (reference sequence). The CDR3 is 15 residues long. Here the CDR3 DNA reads TGTGCCAGTAGTATGGGGGCAGGCGACCACTACGAGCAGTACTTC. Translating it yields CASSMGAGDHYEQYF.

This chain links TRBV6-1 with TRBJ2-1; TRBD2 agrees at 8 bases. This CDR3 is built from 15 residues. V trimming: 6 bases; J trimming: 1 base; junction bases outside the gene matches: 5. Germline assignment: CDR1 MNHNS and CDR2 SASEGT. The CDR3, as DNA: TGTGCCAGCAGCCCCCCGGGGGGGTCCTACAATGAGCAGTTCTTC. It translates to CASSPPGGSYNEQFF.

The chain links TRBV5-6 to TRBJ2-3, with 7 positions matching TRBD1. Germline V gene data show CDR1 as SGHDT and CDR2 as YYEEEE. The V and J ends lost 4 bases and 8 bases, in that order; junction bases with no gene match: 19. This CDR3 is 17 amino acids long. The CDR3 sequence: CASSTTRTGGSWGTQYF. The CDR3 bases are TGTGCCAGCAGCACGACCCGGACAGGTGGTTCTTGGGGTACGCAGTATTTT.

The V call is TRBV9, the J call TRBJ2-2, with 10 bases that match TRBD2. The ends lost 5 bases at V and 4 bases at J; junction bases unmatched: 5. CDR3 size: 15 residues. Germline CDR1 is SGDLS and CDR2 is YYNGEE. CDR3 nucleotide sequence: TGTGCCAGCAGTCCTAGCGGGAGCCCCACCGGGGAGCTGTTTTTT. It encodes CASSPSGSPTGELFF. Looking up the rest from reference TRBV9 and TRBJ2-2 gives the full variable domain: DSGVTQTPKHLITATGQRVTLRCSPRSGDLSVYWYQQSLDQGLQFLIQYYNGEERAKGNILERFSAQQFPDLHSELNLSSLELGDSALYFCASSPSGSPTGELFFGEGSRLTVL.

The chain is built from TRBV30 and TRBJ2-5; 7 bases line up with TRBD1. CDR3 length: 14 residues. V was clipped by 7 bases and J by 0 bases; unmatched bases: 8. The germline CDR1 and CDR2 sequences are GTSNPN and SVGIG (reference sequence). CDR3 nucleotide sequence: TGTGCCTACACAGGGACAGTCTACCAAGAGACCCAGTACTTC. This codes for CAYTGTVYQETQYF.

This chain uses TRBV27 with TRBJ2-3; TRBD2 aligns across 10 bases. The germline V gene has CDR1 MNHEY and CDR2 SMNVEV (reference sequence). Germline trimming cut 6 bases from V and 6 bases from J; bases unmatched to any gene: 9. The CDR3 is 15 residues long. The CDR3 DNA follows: TGTGCCAGCAGCCCTAGCGGGGGACACGTGGATACGCAGTATTTT. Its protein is CASSPSGGHVDTQYF.

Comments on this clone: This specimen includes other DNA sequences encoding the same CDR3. The chain's CDR3 is CASSQGNEQFF. In nucleotides, the CDR3 is TGTGCCAGCAGCCAGGGAAATGAGCAGTTCTTC. This chain connects TRBV11-2 to TRBJ2-1; TRBD1 is a possible D gene (5 bases). Germline V CDR1 and CDR2: SGHAT, FQNNGV. V was cut by 5 bases and J by 7 bases, with 6 bases left in between. This CDR3 has 11 amino acids.

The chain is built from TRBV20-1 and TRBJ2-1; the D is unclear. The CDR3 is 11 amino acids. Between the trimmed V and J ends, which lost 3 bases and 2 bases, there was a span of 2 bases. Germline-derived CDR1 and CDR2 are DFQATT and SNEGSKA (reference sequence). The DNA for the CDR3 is TGCAGTGCTAGGCCCTACAATGAGCAGTTCTTC. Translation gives CSARPYNEQFF.

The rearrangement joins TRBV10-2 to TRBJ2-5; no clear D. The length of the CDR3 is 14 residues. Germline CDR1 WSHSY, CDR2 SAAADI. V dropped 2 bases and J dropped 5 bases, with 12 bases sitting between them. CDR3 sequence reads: CASSEGDPQETQYF. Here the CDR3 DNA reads TGCGCCAGCAGTGAGGGCGATCCCCAGGAGACCCAGTACTTC.

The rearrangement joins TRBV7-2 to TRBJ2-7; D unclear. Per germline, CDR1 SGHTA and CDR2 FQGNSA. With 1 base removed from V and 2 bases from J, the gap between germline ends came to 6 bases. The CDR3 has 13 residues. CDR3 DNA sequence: TGTGCCAGCAGCTTAGAGGCCGCCTACGAGCAGTACTTC. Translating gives CASSLEAAYEQYF. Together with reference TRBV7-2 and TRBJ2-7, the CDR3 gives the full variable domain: GAGVSQSPSNKVTEKGKDVELRCDPISGHTALYWYRQSLGQGLEFLIYFQGNSAPDKSGLPSDRFSAERTGGSVSTLTIQRTQQEDSAVYLCASSLEAAYEQYFGPGTRLTVT.

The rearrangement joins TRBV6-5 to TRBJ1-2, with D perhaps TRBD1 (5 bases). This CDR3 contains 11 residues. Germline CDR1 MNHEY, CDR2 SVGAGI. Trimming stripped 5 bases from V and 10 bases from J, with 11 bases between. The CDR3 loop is CASSDGGPYTF. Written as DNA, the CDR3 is TGTGCCAGCAGTGACGGGGGTCCCTACACCTTC.

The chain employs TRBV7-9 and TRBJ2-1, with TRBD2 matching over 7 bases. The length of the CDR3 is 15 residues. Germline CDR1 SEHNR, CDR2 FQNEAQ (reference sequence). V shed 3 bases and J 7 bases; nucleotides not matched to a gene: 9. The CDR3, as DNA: TGTGCCAGCAGCTTTGGCGCGGGAGAAGGGAATGAGCAGTTCTTC. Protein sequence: CASSFGAGEGNEQFF.

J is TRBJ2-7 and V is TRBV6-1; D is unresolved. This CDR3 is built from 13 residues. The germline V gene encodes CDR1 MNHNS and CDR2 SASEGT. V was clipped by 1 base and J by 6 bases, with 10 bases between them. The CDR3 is CASSEEGWAEQYF. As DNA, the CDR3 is TGTGCCAGCAGTGAAGAGGGTTGGGCCGAGCAGTACTTC.